The subject of this entry is one T cell receptor (beta chain). The source of the sample is a study of blood T cells in healthy people across ages. V lost 5 bases, J lost 9 bases, and 11 bases stayed unmatched. The germline gives CDR1 DFQATT, CDR2 SNEGSKA (reference sequence). This CDR3 region has 15 residues. A J-beta primer mix and a sample-barcoded 5' primer were used in a second PCR of roughly 6 to 11 cycles. TCRdb itself ran the 5' RACE reads through MiXCR, one entry per CDR3 protein. The sample records roughly 700,000 distinct CDR3 sequences, about 52% being singletons. The material sequenced was blood. The clonotype comes from a woman aged 60 to 75 in good health. The V gene is TRBV20-1, the J gene TRBJ2-1; TRBD2 aligns across 12 bases. The CDR3 DNA reads TGCAGTGCTGCACCGGGACTAGCGGGTCGGGGTGAGCAGTTCTTC. Amino acids: CSAAPGLAGRGEQFF.